The T cell receptor (beta chain) under discussion was sequenced for a study of cytomegalovirus exposure and HLA in healthy donors. Whole-study results and caveats: In a later analysis, HLA-C alleles had the fewest associated TCRs, DRB1 alleles the most. Later work associated fewer than 20,000 TCR beta sequences with HLA alleles at 0.05 false discovery rate.

PCR employed 60 Vbeta and 13 Jbeta primers. Method: immunoSEQ multiplex PCR; TCRdb's copy keeps in-frame clones and lacks some. The repertoire holds fewer than 200,000 clones, with approximately 81% as singletons. The V gene's germline CDR1 is MNHEY and CDR2 SVGAGI. The CDR3 runs to 15 residues. The junction had 9 bases not matched to a gene; V was cut back by 6 bases and J by 4 bases. Turning to this clone: Its antigen is as yet unknown.

While unrecorded immune exposures were likely, the donors were nominally healthy when sampled. Sequenced sample: PBMCs. The chain is built from TRBV6-5 and TRBJ1-2; 9 bases are a match to TRBD1. This sequence originates from a man in his thirties or forties in good health and CMV-seronegative. Written as DNA, the CDR3 is TGTGCCAGCAGACAACAGGGGGCGGGGAGCTATGGCTACACCTTC. Translating gives CASRQQGAGSYGYTF.